A selection of T cell receptor beta chains follows, all from one sample in a study of blood T cell repertoires in COVID-19. Assay used: immunoSEQ multiplex PCR; TCRdb lists only in-frame clones, some missing. Counted here are about 88,000 clones, 75% to 90% occurring once; the ten biggest clones make up around 16%. Material for sequencing was peripheral blood. These receptors all stem from a male donor with acute or convalescent COVID-19. The CDR3 runs from the conserved cysteine through the conserved F or W. A D gene is named only where the DNA matches it firmly. Size is stated for part of the rows, as once, few or many counts, or as a class when the clone is expanded.

size	D	V	J	CDR3	DNA
NA	NA	TRBV27	TRBJ1-1	CASHPRHKNTEAFF	TGTGCCAGCCACCCCCGACATAAAAACACTGAAGCTTTCTTT
NA	TRBD1	TRBV29-1	TRBJ2-7	CSAGQGGGYEQYF	TGCAGCGCCGGACAGGGGGGTGGCTACGAGCAGTACTTC
NA	NA	TRBV5-1	TRBJ1-3	CASSPDSPGNTIYF	TGCGCCAGCAGCCCGGACAGCCCTGGAAACACCATATATTTT
NA	TRBD1	TRBV10-3	TRBJ1-2	CAITGGTGYGYTF	TGTGCCATCACCGGAGGGACAGGCTATGGCTACACCTTC
NA	NA	TRBV5-1	TRBJ1-3	CASSLPTGTGNTIYF	TGCGCCAGCAGCTTGCCCACAGGGACGGGAAACACCATATATTTT
NA	NA	TRBV11-2	TRBJ2-2	CATRAGGWTGELFF	TGTGCCACCCGGGCCGGGGGTTGGACCGGGGAGCTGTTTTTT
once	NA	TRBV29-1	TRBJ1-1	CSVEGGVTNEAFF	TGCAGCGTTGAGGGAGGGGTAACTAATGAAGCTTTCTTT
NA	TRBD1	TRBV13	TRBJ2-6	CASSLVQGAAGANVLTF	TGTGCCAGCAGCTTAGTGCAGGGGGCAGCTGGGGCCAACGTCCTGACTTTC
NA	TRBD1	TRBV18	TRBJ1-5	CASSPRAGTDRNQPQHF	TGTGCCAGCTCACCCCGGGCCGGGACAGATAGAAATCAGCCCCAGCATTTT
NA	NA	TRBV5-1	TRBJ1-1	CASSLEPGRNREFF	TGCGCCAGCAGCTTAGAACCTGGCCGTAACAGGGAATTCTTT
NA	NA	TRBV5-8	TRBJ2-7	CASRNRHYEQYF	TGTGCCAGCAGGAACCGACACTACGAGCAGTACTTC
NA	NA	TRBV5-4	TRBJ2-5	CASSLAGRETQYF	TGTGCCAGCAGCTTGGCCGGCAGGGAGACCCAGTACTTC
NA	TRBD2	TRBV7-2	TRBJ2-3	CASSLAQSGEGWPQYF	TGTGCCAGCAGCTTAGCGCAAAGCGGGGAGGGATGGCCGCAGTATTTT
once	NA	TRBV5-1	TRBJ1-2	CASSLGGGYGYTF	TGCGCCAGCAGCTTGGGAGGGGGCTATGGCTACACCTTC
NA	TRBD1	TRBV7-2	TRBJ2-7	CASSEGQGRSLSYEQYF	TGTGCCAGCAGCGAAGGACAGGGGAGATCGCTGTCATACGAGCAGTACTTC
once	TRBD1	TRBV4-1	TRBJ1-3	CASSQPRGIVSGNTIYF	TGCGCCAGCAGCCAACCCAGGGGGATCGTCTCTGGAAACACCATATATTTT
NA	TRBD2	TRBV7-9	TRBJ2-2	CASSPSSLAGVVGTGELFF	TGTGCCAGCAGCCCCAGCAGTCTAGCGGGGGTCGTCGGCACCGGGGAGCTGTTTTTT
NA	NA	TRBV15	TRBJ2-7	CATSRERTSYEQYF	TGTGCCACCAGCAGAGAGCGTACCTCCTACGAGCAGTACTTC
NA	NA	TRBV3-1/TRBV3-2	TRBJ2-7	CASSQGSGYEQYF	TGTGCCAGCAGCCAAGGGTCCGGCTACGAGCAGTACTTC
NA	NA	TRBV19	TRBJ1-6	CASRRQVNSPLHF	TGTGCCAGTAGAAGACAGGTCAATTCACCCCTCCACTTT
NA	TRBD1	TRBV6-6	TRBJ2-3	CASTRDSTGTQYF	TGTGCCAGCACCAGGGACAGCACAGGTACGCAGTATTTT
NA	NA	TRBV5-4	TRBJ2-7	CASSLDRSTYEQYF	TGTGCCAGCAGCTTGGATCGGTCCACCTACGAGCAGTACTTC
NA	NA	TRBV29-1	TRBJ1-4	CSVERIQAEKLFF	TGCAGCGTTGAACGTATCCAGGCCGAAAAACTGTTTTTT
NA	NA	TRBV18	TRBJ1-2	CASSPGLQGYTF	TGTGCCAGCTCACCGGGGCTTCAAGGCTACACCTTC
NA	TRBD2	TRBV15	TRBJ2-3	CATSRETSGQDTQYF	TGTGCCACCAGCAGAGAGACTAGCGGGCAGGATACGCAGTATTTT
NA	NA	TRBV6-1	TRBJ1-1	CASSEATVNTEAFF	TGTGCCAGCAGTGAAGCGACAGTGAACACTGAAGCTTTCTTT
NA	TRBD1	TRBV30	TRBJ1-1	CAWSAWDRLNTEAFF	TGTGCCTGGAGTGCATGGGACAGACTGAACACTGAAGCTTTCTTT
NA	NA	TRBV23-1	TRBJ1-1	CASRRVYTEAFF	TGCGCCAGCAGGCGAGTCTACACTGAAGCTTTCTTT
NA	TRBD2	TRBV5-4	TRBJ2-1	CASSLGSSGGPSSYNEQFF	TGTGCCAGCAGCTTGGGGTCTAGCGGGGGGCCGAGCTCCTACAATGAGCAGTTCTTC
NA	NA	TRBV29-1	TRBJ1-1	CSSRRLAEAFF	TGCAGCTCCCGCAGGTTAGCTGAAGCTTTCTTT
once	TRBD1	TRBV10-3	TRBJ2-2	CAISGTGDTGELFF	TGTGCCATCAGCGGGACAGGGGACACCGGGGAGCTGTTTTTT
NA	TRBD1	TRBV7-8	TRBJ2-5	CASSFDRGGQETQYF	TGTGCCAGCAGCTTCGACAGGGGGGGCCAAGAGACCCAGTACTTC
NA	NA	TRBV24-1	TRBJ2-5	CATSDSQGRPSATQYF	TGTGCCACCAGTGATTCACAGGGACGGCCGTCAGCGACCCAGTACTTC
NA	NA	TRBV19	TRBJ1-6	CASSAPPGANNSPLHF	TGTGCCAGTAGTGCCCCTCCAGGGGCTAATAATTCACCCCTCCACTTT
NA	NA	TRBV29-1	TRBJ2-7	CSAGSGNSYEQYF	TGCAGCGCCGGCTCAGGGAACTCCTACGAGCAGTACTTC
NA	TRBD1	TRBV25-1	TRBJ1-4	CASSELGTVGKLFF	TGTGCCAGCAGTGAATTGGGGACAGTTGGAAAACTGTTTTTT
NA	NA	TRBV12-3/TRBV12-4	TRBJ1-5	CASTHSNQPQHF	TGTGCCAGCACCCATAGCAATCAGCCCCAGCATTTT
NA	TRBD1	TRBV19	TRBJ1-3	CASAPGQANSGNTIYF	TGTGCCAGTGCCCCTGGACAGGCGAACTCTGGAAACACCATATATTTT
NA	NA	TRBV18	TRBJ1-2	CASSPPATGERGYTF	TGTGCCAGCTCACCACCGGCGACAGGAGAAAGAGGCTACACCTTC
NA	NA	TRBV19	TRBJ1-3	CASSMTGQTGNTIYF	TGTGCCAGTAGTATGACAGGCCAAACTGGAAACACCATATATTTT
NA	TRBD1	TRBV6-2/TRBV6-3	TRBJ2-5	CASSRTGVPIETQYF	TGTGCCAGCAGTCGGACAGGGGTCCCCATAGAGACCCAGTACTTC
NA	NA	TRBV5-6	TRBJ2-7	CASSLPSGYEQYF	TGTGCCAGCAGCTTGCCCTCCGGCTACGAGCAGTACTTC
few	NA	TRBV5-6	TRBJ2-7	CASSLTLTPQGEQYF	TGTGCCAGCAGCTTGACTCTTACACCCCAGGGCGAGCAGTACTTC
NA	TRBD1	TRBV11-2	TRBJ1-4	CASSQGDRGSDEKLFF	TGTGCCAGCAGTCAGGGAGACAGGGGTTCTGATGAAAAACTGTTTTTT
NA	TRBD1	TRBV29-1	TRBJ1-4	CSANRGGEKLFF	TGCAGCGCAAACAGGGGTGGTGAAAAACTGTTTTTT
NA	NA	TRBV18	TRBJ2-5	CASSRAGAGETQYF	TGTGCCAGCTCACGAGCAGGGGCTGGGGAGACCCAGTACTTC
NA	TRBD1	TRBV3-1/TRBV3-2	TRBJ1-4	CASSPGQISTNEKLFF	TGTGCCAGCAGCCCGGGACAGATCTCAACTAATGAAAAACTGTTTTTT
NA	TRBD1	TRBV2	TRBJ1-1	CARRTGRGNTEAFF	TGTGCCAGACGGACAGGGAGAGGGAACACTGAAGCTTTCTTT
NA	NA	TRBV6-5	TRBJ2-3	CASSQGTGSTDTQYF	TGTGCCAGCAGTCAGGGGACGGGTAGCACAGATACGCAGTATTTT
NA	TRBD2	TRBV6-5	TRBJ2-1	CASRAGGGNEQFF	TGTGCCAGTAGAGCGGGGGGTGGGAATGAGCAGTTCTTC
NA	TRBD1	TRBV7-2	TRBJ1-2	CASSTQGAEGYGYTF	TGTGCCAGCAGCACACAGGGGGCGGAGGGCTATGGCTACACCTTC